The entry below describes one T cell receptor (beta chain). CDR1 and CDR2 from the germline V gene are LGHDT and YNNKEL (reference sequence). V lost 1 base and J 3 bases, leaving 4 bases between the germline ends. The CDR3 runs 12 residues. This record belongs to a study of blood T cell repertoires in COVID-19. The study drew participants aged about 18 to 95 years from 20 to 30 US areas. TCRdb's copy holds only in-frame clones and misses some; the assay was immunoSEQ multiplex PCR. The sample lists 200,000 to 250,000 clones; around 80% were seen once. The source of this sequence is a woman aged 40 to 50 with acute COVID-19. The chain links TRBV3-1 (or the pseudogene TRBV3-2) to TRBJ2-7; D is unresolved. Sequenced material: PBMCs or T cells enriched from blood (not recorded which). The CDR3: CASSQANYEQYF. The DNA for the CDR3 is TGTGCCAGCAGCCAAGCCAACTACGAGCAGTACTTC.